Given below is one T cell receptor (beta chain) in context. These data belong to a study of T cell changes during pregnancy in multiple sclerosis. The data were produced by immunoSEQ multiplex PCR, yet TCRdb's version contains in-frame clones alone and is incomplete. This sample yields about 40,000 clones, of which around 90% are seen a single time; 1% to 1.5% belongs to the top ten. This CDR3 spans 14 amino acids. V was clipped by 6 bases and J by 5 bases; unmatched bases: 4. Per the germline V gene, CDR1 is MNHNY and CDR2 is SVGAGI (reference sequence). The V call is TRBV6-6, the J call TRBJ2-2, with 9 bases identical to TRBD2. The receptor's source is a female donor with multiple sclerosis, enrolled in a pregnancy study. Sequencing was performed on peripheral blood, taken before pregnancy. Here the CDR3 reads CASRLAGPTGELFF. The CDR3 region has the DNA TGTGCCAGCAGGCTAGCGGGACCGACCGGGGAGCTGTTTTTT.